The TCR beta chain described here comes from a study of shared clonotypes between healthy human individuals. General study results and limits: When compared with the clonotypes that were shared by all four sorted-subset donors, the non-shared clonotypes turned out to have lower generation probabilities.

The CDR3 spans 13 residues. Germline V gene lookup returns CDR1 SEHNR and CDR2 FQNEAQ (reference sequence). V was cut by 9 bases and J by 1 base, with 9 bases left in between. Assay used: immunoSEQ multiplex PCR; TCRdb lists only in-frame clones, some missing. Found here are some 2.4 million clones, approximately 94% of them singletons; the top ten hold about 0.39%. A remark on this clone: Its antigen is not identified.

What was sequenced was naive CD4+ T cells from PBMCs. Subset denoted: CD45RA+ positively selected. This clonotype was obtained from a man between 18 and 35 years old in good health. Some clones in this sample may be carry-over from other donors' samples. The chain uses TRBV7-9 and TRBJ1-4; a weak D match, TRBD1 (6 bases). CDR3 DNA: TGTGCCAGTTCCAGGGGAACTAATGAAAAACTGTTTTTT. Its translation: CASSRGTNEKLFF.